This is a list of T cell receptor beta chains from one sample in a study of patients and donors after allogeneic stem cell transplantation. One entry per CDR3 protein, called by TCRdb with MiXCR from the RT-PCR reads. The sample has about 160,000 distinct CDR3 sequences, about 40% seen once; the top ten hold about 50%. Sequences were obtained from blood, either unsorted or a sorted T cell fraction (not recorded which). Source of these receptors: a human donor who was either an allogeneic HSCT recipient or a stem cell or donor lymphocyte infusion donor (not recorded which). It is not recorded whose cells these are; they may come from a transplant donor. Each CDR3 is given with its conserved first and last residue. Each record gives: clone size, V gene, J gene, D gene, CDR3 protein, CDR3 DNA. A D gene is named only where the DNA matches it firmly. Clone size, where shown, is once, few, many, or a class for clones that have expanded.

>NA|TRBV7-6|TRBJ2-2|NA
CASSLASRGGTGELFF
TGTGCCAGCAGCTTAGCTTCCCGGGGTGGAACCGGGGAGCTGTTTTTT
>NA|TRBV28|TRBJ1-5|TRBD1
CASSPFGQGAAQPQHF
TGTGCCAGCAGCCCCTTTGGACAGGGGGCGGCTCAGCCCCAGCATTTT
>few|TRBV29-1|TRBJ1-1|NA
CSVTPMTVNTEAFF
TGCAGCGTTACTCCAATGACAGTGAACACTGAAGCTTTCTTT
>few|TRBV20-1|TRBJ1-1|TRBD1
CSARGHTGVTEAFF
TGCAGTGCTAGAGGCCATACAGGGGTCACTGAAGCTTTCTTT
>few|TRBV15|TRBJ2-7|NA
CATSRDLGHSSYEQYF
TGTGCCACCAGCAGAGATCTGGGACACTCCTCCTACGAGCAGTACTTC
>few|TRBV12-3/TRBV12-4|TRBJ1-1|NA
CASTEGGGGAEAFF
TGTGCCAGCACCGAAGGTGGGGGGGGAGCTGAAGCTTTCTTT
>many|TRBV4-3|TRBJ1-2|TRBD1
CASSQDLDRAYGYTF
TGCGCCAGCAGCCAAGATCTGGACAGGGCCTATGGCTACACCTTC
>NA|TRBV12-3/TRBV12-4|TRBJ1-1|NA
CASSTSLLYTEAFF
TGTGCCAGCAGCACCAGCCTCTTGTACACTGAAGCTTTCTTT
>many|TRBV27|TRBJ1-2|TRBD1
CASSFRTGNYGYTF
TGTGCCAGCAGTTTCCGGACAGGGAACTATGGCTACACCTTC
>NA|TRBV5-1|TRBJ2-5|TRBD2
CASSPWTSGSSLQETQYF
TGCGCCAGCAGCCCCTGGACTAGCGGGAGCTCCCTCCAAGAGACCCAGTACTTC
>few|TRBV12-5|TRBJ1-1|NA
CASGSEEDTEAFF
TGTGCTAGTGGTTCCGAAGAGGACACTGAAGCTTTCTTT
>NA|TRBV18|TRBJ1-3|TRBD1
CASSPLTQGPSSGNTIYF
TGTGCCAGCTCACCACTTACACAGGGGCCGAGCTCTGGAAACACCATATATTTT
>NA|TRBV19|TRBJ1-6|NA
CATRRGYNSPLHF
TGTGCCACCCGCAGGGGATATAATTCACCCCTCCACTTT
>few|TRBV4-3|TRBJ2-2|NA
CASSRKTVMNTGELFF
TGCGCCAGCAGCCGAAAGACAGTGATGAACACCGGGGAGCTGTTTTTT
>NA|TRBV15|TRBJ1-2|NA
CATSRGRDNYGYTF
TGTGCCACCAGCAGGGGCAGGGATAACTATGGCTACACCTTC
>NA|TRBV12-3/TRBV12-4|TRBJ1-1|NA
CASNWQVGTEAFF
TGTGCCAGCAACTGGCAGGTGGGCACTGAAGCTTTCTTT
>few|TRBV20-1|TRBJ2-1|TRBD2
CSAPGLASYNEQFF
TGCAGTGCTCCGGGACTAGCGAGTTACAATGAGCAGTTCTTC
>few|TRBV12-3/TRBV12-4|TRBJ1-2|NA
CASSLANSGYGYTF
TGTGCCAGCAGTTTAGCTAACTCGGGGTATGGCTACACCTTC
>NA|TRBV5-1|TRBJ1-1|TRBD1
CASSWGTGGKNTEAFF
TGCGCCAGCAGCTGGGGGACAGGGGGAAAGAACACTGAAGCTTTCTTT
>once|TRBV4-1|TRBJ1-2|NA
CASSQEWAGGYTF
TGCGCCAGCAGCCAAGAATGGGCCGGGGGCTACACCTTC
>NA|TRBV19|TRBJ1-2|NA
CASSAGPVSHGYTF
TGTGCCAGTAGTGCCGGACCGGTCTCCCATGGCTACACCTTC
>NA|TRBV6-5|TRBJ2-1|NA
CASSYSMPDNEQFF
TGTGCCAGCAGTTACTCGATGCCTGACAATGAGCAGTTCTTC
>NA|TRBV12-3/TRBV12-4|TRBJ2-1|TRBD2
CASSRTSGGLSSYNEQFF
TGTGCCAGCAGTCGGACTAGCGGGGGCCTTAGCTCCTACAATGAGCAGTTCTTC
>NA|TRBV28|TRBJ1-6|TRBD1
CASLPRTGRHNSPLHF
TGTGCCAGCCTACCTAGGACAGGGAGGCATAATTCACCCCTCCACTTT
>NA|TRBV12-3/TRBV12-4|TRBJ1-3|NA
CASIYLVHSGNTIYF
TGTGCCAGCATCTATTTGGTCCACTCTGGAAACACCATATATTTT
>NA|TRBV4-3|TRBJ1-1|NA
CASSQELTSMGWTEAFF
TGCGCCAGCAGCCAAGAGCTTACAAGTATGGGTTGGACTGAAGCTTTCTTT
>NA|TRBV11-2|TRBJ1-1|NA
CASSLGAVWTEAFF
TGTGCCAGCAGCCTAGGGGCGGTTTGGACTGAAGCTTTCTTT
>NA|TRBV12-3/TRBV12-4|TRBJ2-5|TRBD2
CASSSTMRGGYETQYF
TGTGCCAGCAGTTCAACCATGCGGGGGGGCTACGAGACCCAGTACTTC
>few|TRBV5-1|TRBJ1-2|NA
CASSLASGANYGYTF
TGCGCCAGCAGCTTGGCCTCAGGGGCTAACTATGGCTACACCTTC
>once|TRBV3-1|TRBJ2-1|TRBD2
CASSQDLGGGSSYNEQFF
TGTGCCAGCAGCCAAGATCTTGGCGGCGGGAGCTCCTACAATGAGCAGTTCTTC
>few|TRBV13|TRBJ1-2|NA
CASSSRGPRGEDYGYTF
TGTGCCAGCAGCTCCCGCGGCCCCAGGGGAGAGGACTATGGCTACACCTTC
>many|TRBV5-1|TRBJ1-1|NA
CASSFNMNTEAFF
TGCGCCAGCAGCTTTAACATGAACACTGAAGCTTTCTTT
>NA|TRBV12-3/TRBV12-4|TRBJ1-2|NA
CASSDRSGSYGYTF
TGTGCCAGCAGCGACCGTTCGGGTAGCTATGGCTACACCTTC
>few|TRBV10-3|TRBJ2-7|NA
CAISDPGRQGLGYEQYF
TGTGCCATCAGTGACCCCGGCCGGCAGGGGTTAGGGTACGAGCAGTACTTC